What follows are 32 T cell receptor beta chains derived from one specimen sequenced in a study of CD8 T cells in ankylosing spondylitis. From the 5' RACE reads, TCRdb called clonotypes with MiXCR, one entry per CDR3 protein. This table holds about 190,000 distinct CDR3 sequences, 13% found once. Material: blood, either unsorted or a sorted T cell fraction (not recorded which). The receptors shown here come from a female donor with ankylosing spondylitis or in good health (not recorded which).

This clonotype has a handful of counts. This rearrangement joins TRBV20-1 to TRBJ2-7, with TRBD2 matching 8 bases. Germline V gene sequence: CDR1 DFQATT, CDR2 SNEGSKA (reference sequence). J lost 3 bases, V lost 4 bases, and 17 bases had no gene match. The CDR3 contains 17 residues. CDR3: CSANWGREGTSFYEQYF. The CDR3 coding sequence is TGCAGTGCTAATTGGGGTCGGGAGGGGACTAGTTTCTACGAGCAGTACTTC.

This clonotype was observed many times. The chain joins TRBV11-2 to TRBJ2-2; D is unclear. This CDR3 comprises 11 residues. From germline, CDR1 is SGHAT and CDR2 FQNNGV. Trimming removed 4 bases at V and 7 bases at J, with 4 bases between. CDR3 region: CASSYGGELFF. Written as DNA, the CDR3 is TGTGCCAGCAGCTACGGCGGGGAGCTGTTTTTT.

This clonotype was observed at least ten times. This chain uses TRBV12-3 or TRBV12-4 with TRBJ1-2; possible D gene TRBD1, 5 bases. V lost 5 bases and J 4 bases, leaving 5 bases between the germline ends. The CDR3 consists of 11 residues. The CDR3 nucleotides read TGTGCCAGCAGTCAGGGCTATGGCTACACCTTC. Residues: CASSQGYGYTF.

This clonotype has ten or more counts. This chain joins TRBV29-1 and TRBJ2-2; 7 positions match TRBD2. This CDR3 comprises 14 residues. Unmatched junction bases numbered 11, after V lost 6 bases and J lost 7 bases. Germline V CDR1 and CDR2: SQVTM, ANQGSEA. The CDR3 DNA is TGCAGCGTCTCTCCTTCGGGGGGAGACGGGGAGCTGTTTTTT. It translates to CSVSPSGGDGELFF.

This clonotype was seen ten or more times. This sequence joins TRBV18 and TRBJ1-2, with D tentatively TRBD1 (6 bases). The CDR3 extends over 13 amino acids. Trimming stripped 0 bases from V and 8 bases from J, with 10 bases between. Germline V gene lookup returns CDR1 KGHSH and CDR2 LQKENI. As DNA, the CDR3 is TGTGCCAGCTCACCACCGAACAGGGAAGGCTACACCTTC. Translation gives CASSPPNREGYTF.

This clonotype has a count of ten or more. This chain joins TRBV10-3 and TRBJ2-7, with D tentatively TRBD2 (5 bases). The CDR3 has 14 residues. Germline V gives CDR1 ENHRY, CDR2 SYGVKD. Trimming stripped 2 bases from V and 2 bases from J, with 10 bases between. This CDR3 is CAISEGQEAYEQYF. CDR3 bases: TGTGCCATCAGTGAGGGTCAGGAGGCCTACGAGCAGTACTTC.

This chain joins TRBV4-3 and TRBJ2-1, with 9 bases identical to TRBD2. V shed 2 bases, J shed 4 bases, and the junction held 12 bases outside the gene matches. From germline, CDR1 is LGHNA and CDR2 YSLEER. CDR3 size: 18 residues. This chain's CDR3 is CASSQRTEREAGYNEQFF. The CDR3 nucleotides read TGCGCCAGCAGCCAAAGAACGGAGCGGGAGGCGGGGTACAATGAGCAGTTCTTC.

This clonotype was seen repeatedly, ten times or more. The chain has TRBV12-3 or TRBV12-4 and TRBJ2-1; D remains ambiguous. The CDR3 sequence is 14 residues long. V lost 8 bases and J lost 5, with 16 bases in between. The CDR3 spells CASRLVGANNEQFF. The CDR3 DNA reads as TGTGCCAGCCGGCTAGTTGGAGCGAACAATGAGCAGTTCTTC.

Points on this clonotype: A read error may account for a junction end that differs from germline. The chain links TRBV30 to TRBJ2-1, with TRBD2 matching 10 bases. This CDR3 is 18 amino acids long. Germline-derived CDR1 and CDR2 are GTSNPN and SVGIG (reference sequence). This CDR3 is CTWSGSTSGELSYNEQFF. As DNA, the CDR3 is TGTACCTGGAGTGGAAGTACTAGCGGGGAGCTCTCCTACAATGAGCAGTTCTTC.

This clonotype was seen repeatedly, ten times or more. The V and J genes are TRBV15 and TRBJ2-1, with TRBD2 as a possible D gene (5 bases). The germline V and J ends were trimmed by 0 bases and 8 bases, with 8 bases remaining between them. This CDR3 has 13 amino acids. Germline CDR1 and CDR2: LNHNV and YYDKDF (reference sequence). The DNA for the CDR3 is TGTGCCACCAGCAGAGATTCCGGGGATGAGCAGTTCTTC. It yields the protein CATSRDSGDEQFF.

In its sample, this clonotype was seen many times. The chain recombines TRBV5-1 with TRBJ2-2, with D possibly being TRBD1 (5 bases). The CDR3 runs to 14 residues. V lost 0 bases, J lost 5 bases, and 8 bases lay in between. Germline CDR1 SGHRS, CDR2 YFSETQ. The DNA of the CDR3 is TGCGCCAGCAGCTTGGAAGGGGAAACCGGGGAGCTGTTTTTT. This codes for CASSLEGETGELFF.

Ten or more counts support this clonotype. The gene calls are TRBV4-1 and TRBJ2-7; TRBD1 agrees at 8 bases. The CDR3 covers 14 residues. The V segment lost 4 bases and the J segment 3 bases; nucleotides outside the gene matches: 5. In germline, CDR1 is MGHRA, CDR2 YSYEKL. CDR3 DNA sequence: TGCGCCAGCAGCCCATGGGACAGGAGCTACGAGCAGTACTTC. Translated: CASSPWDRSYEQYF.

This clonotype was seen many times. The genes are TRBV10-3 and TRBJ2-1; D is undetermined. Germline assignment: CDR1 ENHRY and CDR2 SYGVKD. Trimming pared 0 bases from V and 2 bases from J, leaving 8 bases between. CDR3 size: 15 residues. The CDR3 DNA follows: TGTGCCATCAGTGAGTCGATAAGCGCCTACAATGAGCAGTTCTTC. It codes for CAISESISAYNEQFF.

This clonotype was seen once. A single base separates this from a much larger clone, so it may be a read error. The chain links TRBV19 to TRBJ2-5; D is unresolved. The CDR3 contains 14 residues. From germline, CDR1 is LNHDA and CDR2 SQIVND (reference sequence). The CDR3 region has the DNA TGTTCCAGTAGTCCCACACGGGTTGGTGAGACCCAGTACTTC. Protein sequence: CSSSPTRVGETQYF.

In its sample, this clonotype was seen many times. V usage is TRBV20-1 and J usage is TRBJ2-7, with 9 bases identical to TRBD2. The CDR3 is 13 amino acids. J lost 2 bases, V lost 5 bases, and 4 bases had no gene match. CDR1 is DFQATT, CDR2 SNEGSKA, per germline (reference sequence). The CDR3 loop is CSAPGLATYEQYF. CDR3 nucleotides: TGCAGTGCTCCGGGACTAGCTACCTACGAGCAGTACTTC.

In regard to this clonotype: A much bigger clone sits one base away, suggesting this may be a read error. Here the CDR3 reads CVSSPVDRTGELFF. CDR3 sequence (DNA): TGTGTCAGCAGTCCGGTGGACCGCACCGGGGAGCTGTTTTTT. The rearrangement joins TRBV28 to TRBJ2-2; D unclear. The CDR3 sequence is 14 residues long. From germline, CDR1 is MDHEN and CDR2 SYDVKM.

Ten or more counts support this clonotype. V is TRBV10-3 and J is TRBJ1-2; no clear D gene. The CDR3 loop spans 17 amino acids. V was clipped by 0 bases and J by 2 bases, with 16 bases between them. The germline V gene has CDR1 ENHRY and CDR2 SYGVKD. CDR3 coding DNA: TGTGCCATCAGTGAGTCTGGGGTGTTACGGGGAAACTATGGCTACACCTTC. This translates into CAISESGVLRGNYGYTF.

The J gene is TRBJ2-5, the V gene TRBV5-1; D remains ambiguous. Germline V gene sequence: CDR1 SGHRS, CDR2 YFSETQ. Between the trimmed V and J ends, which lost 5 bases and 1 base, there was a span of 9 bases. The length of the CDR3 is 13 residues. CDR3 residues: CASRTGSQETQYF. The CDR3, as DNA: TGCGCCAGCAGAACCGGCAGCCAAGAGACCCAGTACTTC.

This clonotype was found many times. V usage is TRBV6-2 or TRBV6-3 and J usage is TRBJ2-7, with D perhaps matching TRBD1 (6 bases). The germline V gene has CDR1 MNHEY and CDR2 SVGEGT. This CDR3 is 12 amino acids long. Trimming cost V 10 bases and J 0 bases, with 10 bases left between them. DNA of the CDR3: TGTGCCATCCAGGGGTACTCCTACGAGCAGTACTTC. Its protein is CAIQGYSYEQYF.

This clonotype showed up many times. The chain combines TRBV20-1 with TRBJ1-2, with 7 positions matching TRBD1. The CDR3 sequence is 16 residues long. The ends lost 2 bases at V and 2 bases at J; junction bases unmatched: 11. Germline CDR1 DFQATT, CDR2 SNEGSKA (reference sequence). CDR3 sequence: CSARNPTGTENYGYTF. In nucleotides, the CDR3 is TGCAGTGCTAGAAACCCTACCGGGACAGAGAACTATGGCTACACCTTC.

This clonotype was observed a few times. The gene calls are TRBV5-1 and TRBJ1-2, with 9 bases fitting TRBD1. The CDR3 has 14 residues. J lost 5 bases, V lost 4 bases, and 6 bases had no gene match. Germline lookup yields CDR1 SGHRS and CDR2 YFSETQ. CDR3: CASSPGTGLYGYTF. In DNA, the CDR3 is TGCGCCAGCAGCCCCGGGACAGGGTTATATGGCTACACCTTC. The full variable domain, its missing parts supplied by reference TRBV5-1 and TRBJ1-2, is KAGVTQTPRYLIKTRGQQVTLSCSPISGHRSVSWYQQTPGQGLQFLFEYFSETQRNKGNFPGRFSGRQFSNSRSEMNVSTLELGDSALYLCASSPGTGLYGYTFGSGTRLTVV.

This clonotype was detected many times. V and J are TRBV4-2 and TRBJ1-1; a weak D match, TRBD1 (5 bases). Per the germline V gene, CDR1 is LGHNA and CDR2 is YNFKEQ. The ends were cut back, 0 bases at V and 10 bases at J, with 12 bases in the middle. The CDR3 consists of 13 residues. The CDR3 loop is CASSQDIEGRAFF. In DNA form, the CDR3 reads TGTGCCAGCAGCCAAGATATTGAGGGGCGAGCTTTCTTT.

The rearrangement uses TRBV7-2 and TRBJ2-1; D possibly corresponds to TRBD2 (6 bases). The V end was cut by 5 bases, the J end by 4 bases, with 12 bases between. This CDR3 has 14 residues. Germline V gives CDR1 SGHTA, CDR2 FQGNSA. DNA for the CDR3: TGTGCCAGCAGCGTTACTAGCTCTTACAATGAGCAGTTCTTC. Translation: CASSVTSSYNEQFF.

This clonotype was found a few times. V usage is TRBV29-1 and J usage is TRBJ2-7; 10 bases are shared with TRBD1. Germline lookup yields CDR1 SQVTM and CDR2 ANQGSEA. Trimming at V came to 4 bases and at J to 5 bases, leaving 5 bases not matched to a gene. The CDR3 is 13 residues long. The CDR3 DNA reads as TGCAGCGTTGCAGACAGGGGGCGAGACGAGCAGTACTTC. This encodes CSVADRGRDEQYF.

In its sample, this clonotype was seen many times. This chain joins TRBV5-1 and TRBJ2-7; D possibly matches TRBD1 or TRBD2 (5 bases each). V was cut by 7 bases and J by 3 bases, with 14 bases left in between. This CDR3 comprises 13 residues. Germline V lookup: CDR1 SGHRS, CDR2 YFSETQ. The DNA for the CDR3 is TGCGCCAGCTGGGGACCCGATCTCTACGAGCAGTACTTC. This sequence encodes CASWGPDLYEQYF.

This clonotype was found a few times. The V call is TRBV6-1, the J call TRBJ2-6, with D possibly matching TRBD2 (7 bases). Trimming took 6 bases from V and 4 from J, leaving 25 bases between them. This CDR3 comprises 19 residues. Per the germline V gene, CDR1 is MNHNS and CDR2 is SASEGT. CDR3 residues: CASRTGGLAEGSGANVLTF. The DNA of the CDR3 is TGTGCCAGCAGAACCGGGGGGCTAGCGGAGGGGTCCGGGGCCAACGTCCTGACTTTC.

Concerning this clonotype itself: It may be a read error: a sequence one base away is much more abundant. The chain recombines TRBV27 with TRBJ2-3; 11 bases are a match to TRBD2. The CDR3 is made up of 15 amino acids. Germline V gene data show CDR1 as MNHEY and CDR2 as SMNVEV (reference sequence). In DNA form, the CDR3 reads TGTGCCAGCAGTTTTAGCGGGAGGGCCCCAGATACGCGGTATTTT. It yields the protein CASSFSGRAPDTRYF.

The J gene is TRBJ1-6, the V gene TRBV7-8; D may be TRBD1 (6 bases). Germline-derived CDR1 and CDR2 are SGHVS and FQNEAQ. Trimming pared 0 bases from V and 10 bases from J, leaving 10 bases between. The CDR3 totals 14 residues. CDR3 DNA: TGTGCCAGCAGCTTAGCGGGGGGCAGGTCACCCCTCCACTTT. It is translated as CASSLAGGRSPLHF. Full variable domain (missing parts from reference TRBV7-8 and TRBJ1-6): GAGVSQSPRYKVAKRGQDVALRCDPISGHVSLFWYQQALGQGPEFLTYFQNEAQLDKSGLPSDRFFAERPEGSVSTLKIQRTQQEDSAVYLCASSLAGGRSPLHFGNGTRLTVT.

The table lists this clonotype with many counts. V usage is TRBV15 and J usage is TRBJ2-7, with 9 bases lining up with TRBD1. CDR3 size: 14 residues. The V segment lost 0 bases and the J segment 5 bases; nucleotides outside the gene matches: 2. Germline-derived CDR1 and CDR2 are LNHNV and YYDKDF (reference sequence). As DNA, the CDR3 is TGTGCCACCAGCAGAGAGGGACAGGGAAACGAGCAGTACTTC. Protein sequence: CATSREGQGNEQYF. Together with reference TRBV15 and TRBJ2-7, the CDR3 gives the full variable domain: DAMVIQNPRYQVTQFGKPVTLSCSQTLNHNVMYWYQQKSSQAPKLLFHYYDKDFNNEADTPDNFQSRRPNTSFCFLDIRSPGLGDTAMYLCATSREGQGNEQYFGPGTRLTVT.

The table lists this clonotype with a few counts. V usage is TRBV7-8 and J usage is TRBJ1-1; weak D call: TRBD1 (5 bases). This CDR3 is 13 amino acids long. Germline CDR1 SGHVS, CDR2 FQNEAQ. V lost 2 bases, J lost 5 bases, and 9 bases lay in between. CDR3 in DNA: TGTGCCAGCAGCTTACTGGAGGGGACTGAAGCTTTCTTT. It translates to CASSLLEGTEAFF.

In regard to this clonotype: This may be a read error: a much more frequent sequence differs by one nucleotide. V and J are TRBV28 and TRBJ1-1; perhaps TRBD1 as D (6 bases). The CDR3 runs 13 residues. In germline, CDR1 is MDHEN, CDR2 SYDVKM. Trimming took off 11 bases at V and 6 bases at J, with 19 bases between the two ends. CDR3 sequence reads: CAGRGGAGAEAFF. The DNA for the CDR3 is TGTGCCGGCCGAGGGGGGGCCGGGGCTGAAGCTTTCTTT.

This clonotype was observed at least ten times. The rearrangement joins TRBV24-1 to TRBJ2-1, with 8 bases lining up with TRBD2. The CDR3 is made up of 16 amino acids. V shed 1 base, J shed 6 bases, and the junction held 7 bases outside the gene matches. The germline V gene encodes CDR1 KGHDR and CDR2 SFDVKD. The CDR3 loop is CATSDFGLAGANEQFF. In DNA form, the CDR3 reads TGTGCCACCAGTGATTTTGGGCTAGCGGGTGCCAATGAGCAGTTCTTC.